This passage covers 5 T cell receptor beta chains from one sample sequenced in a study of shared clonotypes between healthy human individuals. Naivety among CD8 cells was defined by CD45RO negativity and positive CCR7 selection, thereby excluding terminally differentiated effector memory CD45RA+ cells. Profiled with immunoSEQ multiplex PCR; TCRdb holds only in-frame clones, not every one. The sample carries about 680,000 clones, 90% to 95% recorded once. Sequencing was done on a sample of naive CD8+ T cells sorted from blood. The receptors come from a young man in good health.

This chain links TRBV7-9 with TRBJ2-7; D is perhaps TRBD2 (5 bases). The V gene lost 6 bases and the J gene lost 6 bases, with 9 bases spanning the gap. The CDR3 covers 11 residues. In germline, CDR1 is SEHNR, CDR2 FQNEAQ (reference sequence). This CDR3 is CASRSGVEQYF. DNA of the CDR3: TGTGCCAGCAGATCCGGGGTCGAGCAGTACTTC. The full variable domain, with the rest looked up from reference TRBV7-9 and TRBJ2-7, is DTGVSQNPRHKITKRGQNVTFRCDPISEHNRLYWYRQTLGQGPEFLTYFQNEAQLEKSRLLSDRFSAERPKGSFSTLEIQRTEQGDSAMYLCASRSGVEQYFGPGTRLTVT.

The chain employs TRBV7-9 and TRBJ2-3, with 8 bases identical to TRBD2. The CDR3 consists of 17 residues. CDR1 is SEHNR and CDR2 is FQNEAQ in the germline V gene (reference sequence). The V gene end was trimmed by 5 bases and the J gene end by 1 base; junction bases not matched to a gene: 11. CDR3 DNA: TGTGCCAGCAGCCTACCGTCCGGGACTAGGGGCACAGATACGCAGTATTTT. Protein: CASSLPSGTRGTDTQYF.

The chain recombines TRBV27 with TRBJ2-1; either TRBD1 or TRBD2 may fit D (6 bases each). The CDR3 is 14 residues long. V was pared by 8 bases and J by 4 bases, with 15 bases between. Germline values: CDR1 MNHEY, CDR2 SMNVEV (reference sequence). The CDR3 sequence is CASAPGGGYNEQFF. DNA of the CDR3: TGTGCCAGCGCCCCCGGAGGGGGTTACAATGAGCAGTTCTTC.

The V and J genes are TRBV27 and TRBJ2-7, with D hard to call. Trimming took 2 bases from V and 2 from J, leaving 7 bases between them. CDR1 is MNHEY, CDR2 SMNVEV, per germline (reference sequence). The CDR3 runs to 13 residues. This CDR3 reads CASSLATTYEQYF. The DNA for the CDR3 is TGTGCCAGCAGTTTAGCTACAACCTACGAGCAGTACTTC.

The chain employs TRBV30 and TRBJ1-4; the D is unclear. Germline values: CDR1 GTSNPN, CDR2 SVGIG (reference sequence). The CDR3 is made up of 15 amino acids. V gave up 3 bases and J gave up 4 bases, with 15 bases separating them. The CDR3 loop is CAWSSNLASNEKLFF. CDR3 in DNA: TGTGCCTGGAGCTCAAATCTTGCTAGTAATGAAAAACTGTTTTTT. Combining the CDR3 with reference TRBV30 and TRBJ1-4 gives the whole variable domain SQTIHQWPATLVQPVGSPLSLECTVEGTSNPNLYWYRQAAGRGLQLLFYSVGIGQISSEVPQNLSASRPQDRQFILSSKKLLLSDSGFYLCAWSSNLASNEKLFFGSGTQLSVL.